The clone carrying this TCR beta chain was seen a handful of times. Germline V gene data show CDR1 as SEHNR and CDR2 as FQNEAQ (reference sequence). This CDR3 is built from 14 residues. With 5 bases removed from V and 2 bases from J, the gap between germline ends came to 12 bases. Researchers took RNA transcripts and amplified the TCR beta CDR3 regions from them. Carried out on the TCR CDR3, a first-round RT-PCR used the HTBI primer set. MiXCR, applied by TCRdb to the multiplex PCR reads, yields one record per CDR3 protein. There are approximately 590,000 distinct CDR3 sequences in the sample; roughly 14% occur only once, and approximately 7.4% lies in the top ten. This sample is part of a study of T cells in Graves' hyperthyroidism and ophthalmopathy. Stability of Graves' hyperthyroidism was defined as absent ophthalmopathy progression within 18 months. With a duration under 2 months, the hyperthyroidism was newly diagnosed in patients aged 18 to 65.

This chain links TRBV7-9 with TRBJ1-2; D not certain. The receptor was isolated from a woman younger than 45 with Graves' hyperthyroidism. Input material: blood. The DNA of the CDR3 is TGTGCCAGCAGCCGCCCCGAACCCAACTATGGCTACACCTTC. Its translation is CASSRPEPNYGYTF. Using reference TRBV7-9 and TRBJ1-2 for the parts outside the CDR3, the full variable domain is DTGVSQNPRHKITKRGQNVTFRCDPISEHNRLYWYRQTLGQGPEFLTYFQNEAQLEKSRLLSDRFSAERPKGSFSTLEIQRTEQGDSAMYLCASSRPEPNYGYTFGSGTRLTVV.